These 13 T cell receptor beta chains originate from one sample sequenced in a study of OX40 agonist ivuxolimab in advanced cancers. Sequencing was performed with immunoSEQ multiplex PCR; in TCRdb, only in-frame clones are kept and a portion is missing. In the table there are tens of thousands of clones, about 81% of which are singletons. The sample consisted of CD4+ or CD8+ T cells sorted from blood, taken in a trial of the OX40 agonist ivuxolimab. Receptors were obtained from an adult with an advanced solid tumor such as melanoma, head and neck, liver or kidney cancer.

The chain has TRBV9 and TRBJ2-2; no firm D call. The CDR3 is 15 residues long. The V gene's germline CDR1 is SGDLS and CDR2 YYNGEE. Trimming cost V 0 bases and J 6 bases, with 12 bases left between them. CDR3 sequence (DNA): TGTGCCAGCAGCGTAGCTATAAGCCATCCCGGGGAGCTGTTTTTT. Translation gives CASSVAISHPGELFF.

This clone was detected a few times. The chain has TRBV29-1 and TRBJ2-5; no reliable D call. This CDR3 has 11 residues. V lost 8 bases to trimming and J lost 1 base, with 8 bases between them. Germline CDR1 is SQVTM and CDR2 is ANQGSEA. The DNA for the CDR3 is TGCAGCACCGGGCCCCAAGAGACCCAGTACTTC. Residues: CSTGPQETQYF.

CDR3: CASSSGTSVLSGTDTQYF. CDR3 nucleotide sequence: TGCGCCAGCAGCTCCGGGACTAGTGTCTTAAGTGGCACAGATACGCAGTATTTT. The J gene is TRBJ2-3, the V gene TRBV5-1, with TRBD2 matching 8 bases. This CDR3 contains 18 residues. V was pared by 3 bases and J by 1 base, with 13 bases of the junction left unmatched. Looked up from germline, CDR1 is SGHRS and CDR2 is YFSETQ.

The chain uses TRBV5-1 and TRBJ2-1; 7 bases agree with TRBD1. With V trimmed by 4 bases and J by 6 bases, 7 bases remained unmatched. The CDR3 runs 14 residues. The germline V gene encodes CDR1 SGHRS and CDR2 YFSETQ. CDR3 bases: TGCGCCAGCAGCGTCGGGACAGTAAGCAATGAGCAGTTCTTC. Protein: CASSVGTVSNEQFF.

CDR3 loop: CASSGYEQYF. CDR3 DNA sequence: TGTGCCAGCAGCGGGTACGAGCAGTACTTC. The gene calls are TRBV2 and TRBJ2-7; D unresolved. This CDR3 is 10 amino acids long. Trimming took 6 bases from V and 4 from J, leaving 4 bases between them. Germline CDR1 and CDR2: SNHLY and FYNNEI.

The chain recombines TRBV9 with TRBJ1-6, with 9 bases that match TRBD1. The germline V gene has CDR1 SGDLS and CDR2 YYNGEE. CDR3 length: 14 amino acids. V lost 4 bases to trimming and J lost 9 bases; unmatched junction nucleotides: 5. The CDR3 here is CASSITGGGSPLHF. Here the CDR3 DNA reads TGTGCCAGCAGCATTACAGGGGGCGGTTCACCCCTCCACTTT.

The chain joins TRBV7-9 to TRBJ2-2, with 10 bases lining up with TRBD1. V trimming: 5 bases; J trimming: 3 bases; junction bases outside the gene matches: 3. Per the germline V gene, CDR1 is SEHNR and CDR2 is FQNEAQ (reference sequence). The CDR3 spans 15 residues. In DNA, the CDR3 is TGTGCCAGCAGCCCCGGGACAGGGGACACCGGGGAGCTGTTTTTT. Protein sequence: CASSPGTGDTGELFF.

The CDR3 coding sequence is TGTGCCAGCAGCCCCGGACAGGGGGAGGAAAAACTGTTTTTT. It yields the protein CASSPGQGEEKLFF. The chain combines TRBV11-3 with TRBJ1-4, with 10 bases lining up with TRBD1. The CDR3 length is 14 residues. With V trimmed by 5 bases and J by 8 bases, 5 bases remained unmatched. Looked up from germline, CDR1 is SGHNT and CDR2 is YENEEA.

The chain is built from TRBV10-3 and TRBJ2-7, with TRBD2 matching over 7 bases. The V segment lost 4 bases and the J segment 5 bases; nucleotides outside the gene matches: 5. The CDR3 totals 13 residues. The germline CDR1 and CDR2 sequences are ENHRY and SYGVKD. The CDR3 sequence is CAISVASGDEQYF. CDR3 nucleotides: TGTGCCATCAGTGTAGCTAGCGGCGACGAGCAGTACTTC.

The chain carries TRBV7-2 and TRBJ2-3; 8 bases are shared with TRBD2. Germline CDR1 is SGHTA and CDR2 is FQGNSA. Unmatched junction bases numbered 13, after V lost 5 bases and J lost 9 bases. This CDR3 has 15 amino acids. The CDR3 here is CASSAVAGFGGTQYF. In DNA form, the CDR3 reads TGTGCCAGCAGCGCCGTAGCGGGGTTCGGGGGGACGCAGTATTTT.

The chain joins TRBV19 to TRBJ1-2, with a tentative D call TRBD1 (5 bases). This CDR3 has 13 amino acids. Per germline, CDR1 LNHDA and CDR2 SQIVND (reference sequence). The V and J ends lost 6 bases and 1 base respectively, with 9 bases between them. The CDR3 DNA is TGTGCCAGTAGCTCGACAGATAACTATGGCTACACCTTC. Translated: CASSSTDNYGYTF.

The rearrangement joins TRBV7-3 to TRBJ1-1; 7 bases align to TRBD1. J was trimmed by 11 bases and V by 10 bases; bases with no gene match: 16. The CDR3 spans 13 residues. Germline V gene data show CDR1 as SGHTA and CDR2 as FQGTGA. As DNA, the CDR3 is TGTGCCACCGGAGGGACAGCCCGCCTTGGGGCTTTCTTT. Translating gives CATGGTARLGAFF.

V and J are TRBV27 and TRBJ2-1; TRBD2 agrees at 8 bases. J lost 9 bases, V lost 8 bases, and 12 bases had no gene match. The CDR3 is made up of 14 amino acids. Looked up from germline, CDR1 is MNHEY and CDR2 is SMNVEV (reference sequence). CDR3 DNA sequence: TGTGCCAGCCGAACTATGGCGGGAGGTGTTGAGCAGTTCTTC. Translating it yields CASRTMAGGVEQFF.